The entry that follows covers one T cell receptor (beta chain) sequence. This sample is drawn from a study of cytomegalovirus exposure and HLA in healthy donors. About the research overall: There were some 380 genotyped donors. Of these, roughly 86% fell in the genetic ancestry cluster associated with self-reported Caucasian donors.

PCR was performed using 60 Vbeta and 13 Jbeta primers. Assay: immunoSEQ multiplex PCR; the TCRdb copy retains only in-frame clones and omits some. This table holds around 170,000 clones, more than 65% found once. This CDR3 contains 13 residues. CDR1 and CDR2 (germline): SGHTA, FQGNSA. Trimming pared 2 bases from V and 8 bases from J, leaving 7 bases between. This clonotype originated in a man between 50 and 59 years old in good health and CMV-seronegative. The sample was PBMCs. The V call is TRBV7-2, the J call TRBJ1-6; D ambiguous. Here the CDR3 reads CASSLTGDSPLHF. CDR3 in DNA: TGTGCCAGCAGCTTAACCGGGGATTCACCCCTCCACTTT.